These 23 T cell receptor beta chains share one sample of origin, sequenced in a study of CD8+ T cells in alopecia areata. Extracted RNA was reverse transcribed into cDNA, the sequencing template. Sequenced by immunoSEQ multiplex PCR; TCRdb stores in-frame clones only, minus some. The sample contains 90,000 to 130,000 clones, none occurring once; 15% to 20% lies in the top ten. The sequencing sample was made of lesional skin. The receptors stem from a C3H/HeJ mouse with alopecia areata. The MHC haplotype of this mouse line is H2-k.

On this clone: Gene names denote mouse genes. The sequenced CDR3 bases are TGTGCCAGCAACCCAGGGAAGGCAGAA. It yields the protein CASNPGKAE. The CDR3 as a whole reads CASNPGKAETLYF. The rearrangement joins TRBV19 to TRBJ2-3; D possibly corresponds to TRBD1 (5 bases). The CDR3 end lies 4 residues beyond the end of the read and is filled in from the germline J gene. CDR3 length: 13 amino acids. The V and J ends lost 6 bases and 3 bases respectively, with 11 bases between them. From germline, CDR1 is FNHDT and CDR2 SITEND (reference sequence).

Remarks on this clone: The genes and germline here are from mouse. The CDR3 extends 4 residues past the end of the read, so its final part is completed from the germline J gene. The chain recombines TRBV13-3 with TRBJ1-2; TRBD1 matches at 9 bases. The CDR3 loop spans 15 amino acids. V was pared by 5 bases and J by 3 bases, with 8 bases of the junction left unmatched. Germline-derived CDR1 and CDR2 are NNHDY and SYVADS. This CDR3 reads CASRSGTGMHSDYTF. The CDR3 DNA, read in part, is TGTGCCAGCAGATCCGGGACAGGGATGCACTCC.

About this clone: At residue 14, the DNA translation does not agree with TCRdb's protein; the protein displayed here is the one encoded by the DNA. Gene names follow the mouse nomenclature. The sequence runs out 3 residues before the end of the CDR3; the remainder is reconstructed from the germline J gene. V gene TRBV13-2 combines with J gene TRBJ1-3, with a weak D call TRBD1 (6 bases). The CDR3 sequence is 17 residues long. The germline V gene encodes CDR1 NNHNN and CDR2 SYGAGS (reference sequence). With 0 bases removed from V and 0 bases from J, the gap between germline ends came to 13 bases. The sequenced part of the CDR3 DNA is TGTGCCAGCGGTGATGCTGAGGGCAGGGGTTCTGGAAATACG. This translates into CASGDAEGRGSGNT. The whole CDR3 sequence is CASGDAEGRGSGNTLYF.

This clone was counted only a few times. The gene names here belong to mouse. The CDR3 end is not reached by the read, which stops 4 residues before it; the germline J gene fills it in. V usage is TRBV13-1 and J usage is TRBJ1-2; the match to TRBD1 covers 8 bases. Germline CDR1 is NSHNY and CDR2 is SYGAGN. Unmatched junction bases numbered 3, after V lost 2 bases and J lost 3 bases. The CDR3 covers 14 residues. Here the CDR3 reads CASSEAGGYSDYTF. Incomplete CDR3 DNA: TGTGCCAGCAGTGAGGCAGGGGGCTACTCC.

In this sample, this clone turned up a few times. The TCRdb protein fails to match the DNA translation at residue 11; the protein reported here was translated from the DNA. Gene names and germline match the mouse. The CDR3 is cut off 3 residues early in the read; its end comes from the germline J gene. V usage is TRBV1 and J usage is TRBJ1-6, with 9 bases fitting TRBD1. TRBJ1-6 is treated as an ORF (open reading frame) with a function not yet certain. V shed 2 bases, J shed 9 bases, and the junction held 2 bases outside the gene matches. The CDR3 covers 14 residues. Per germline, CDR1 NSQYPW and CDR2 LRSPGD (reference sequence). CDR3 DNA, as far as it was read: TGCACCTGCAGTGCACGGGACAGGGTTTCGCCC. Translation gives CTCSARDRVSP. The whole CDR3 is CTCSARDRVSPLYF.

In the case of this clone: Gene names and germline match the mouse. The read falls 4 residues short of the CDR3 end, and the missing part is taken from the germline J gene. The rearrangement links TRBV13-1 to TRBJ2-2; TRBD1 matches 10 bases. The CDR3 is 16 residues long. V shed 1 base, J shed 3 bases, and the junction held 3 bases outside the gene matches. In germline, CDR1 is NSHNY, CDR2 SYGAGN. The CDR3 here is CASSDPGTGDTGQLYF. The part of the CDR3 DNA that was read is TGTGCCAGCAGTGATCCCGGGACAGGGGACACCGGG.

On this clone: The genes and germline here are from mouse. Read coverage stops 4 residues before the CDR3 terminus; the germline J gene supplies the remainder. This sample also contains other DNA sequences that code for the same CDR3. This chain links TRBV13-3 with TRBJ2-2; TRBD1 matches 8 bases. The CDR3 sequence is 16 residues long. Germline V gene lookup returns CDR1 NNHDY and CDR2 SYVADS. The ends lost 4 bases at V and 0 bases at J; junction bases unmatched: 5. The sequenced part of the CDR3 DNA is TGTGCCAGCAGTTCGATGACAGGGGCAAACACCGGG. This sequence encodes CASSSMTGANTG. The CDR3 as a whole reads CASSSMTGANTGQLYF.

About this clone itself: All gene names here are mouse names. CDR3: CASSRTGGVNYAEQFF. The sequenced CDR3 bases are TGTGCTAGCAGCCGGACTGGGGGGGTTAACTATGCT. V usage is TRBV17 and J usage is TRBJ2-1; TRBD2 matches at 12 bases. The sequence runs out 4 residues before the end of the CDR3; the remainder is reconstructed from the germline J gene. V dropped 6 bases and J dropped 0; count of bases not matched to a gene: 3. The CDR3 spans 16 residues. The germline CDR1 and CDR2 sequences are MNHDT and YYDKIL. The whole variable domain, remainder taken from reference TRBV17 and TRBJ2-1, is DTTVKQNPRYKLARVGKPVNLICSQTMNHDTMYWYQKKPNQAPKLLLFYYDKILNREADTFEKFQSSRPNNSFCSLYIGSAGLEYSAMYLCASSRTGGVNYAEQFFGPGTRLTVL.

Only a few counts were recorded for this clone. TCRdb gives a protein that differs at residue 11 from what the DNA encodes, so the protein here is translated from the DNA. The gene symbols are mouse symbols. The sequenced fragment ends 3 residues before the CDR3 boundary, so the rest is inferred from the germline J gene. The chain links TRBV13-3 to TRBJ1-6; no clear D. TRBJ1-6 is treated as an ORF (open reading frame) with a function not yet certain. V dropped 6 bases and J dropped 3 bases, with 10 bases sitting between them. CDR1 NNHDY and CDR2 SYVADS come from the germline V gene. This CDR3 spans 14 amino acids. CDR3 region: CASTDKFYNSPLYF. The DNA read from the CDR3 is TGTGCCAGCACAGACAAATTCTATAATTCGCCC.

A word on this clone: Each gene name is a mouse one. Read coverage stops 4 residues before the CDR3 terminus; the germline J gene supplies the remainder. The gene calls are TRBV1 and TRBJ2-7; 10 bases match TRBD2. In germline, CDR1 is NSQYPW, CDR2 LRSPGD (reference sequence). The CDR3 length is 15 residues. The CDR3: CTCSSVSGGAYEQYF. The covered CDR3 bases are TGCACCTGCAGTTCCGTTTCTGGGGGGGCATAT.

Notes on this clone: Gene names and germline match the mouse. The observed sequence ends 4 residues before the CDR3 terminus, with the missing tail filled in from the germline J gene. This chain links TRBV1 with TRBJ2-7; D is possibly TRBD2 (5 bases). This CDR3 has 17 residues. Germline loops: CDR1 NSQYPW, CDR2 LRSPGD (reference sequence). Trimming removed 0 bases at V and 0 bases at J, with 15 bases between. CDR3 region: CTCSADPGWESSYEQYF. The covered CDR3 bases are TGCACCTGCAGTGCAGATCCCGGCTGGGAGAGCTCCTAT.

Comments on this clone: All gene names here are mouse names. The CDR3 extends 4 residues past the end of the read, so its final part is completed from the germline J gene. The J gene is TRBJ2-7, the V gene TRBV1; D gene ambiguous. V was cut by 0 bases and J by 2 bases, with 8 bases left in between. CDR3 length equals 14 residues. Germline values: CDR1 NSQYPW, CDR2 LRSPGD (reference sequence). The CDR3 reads CTCSADDKTYEQYF. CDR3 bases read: TGCACCTGCAGTGCAGATGACAAAACCTAT.

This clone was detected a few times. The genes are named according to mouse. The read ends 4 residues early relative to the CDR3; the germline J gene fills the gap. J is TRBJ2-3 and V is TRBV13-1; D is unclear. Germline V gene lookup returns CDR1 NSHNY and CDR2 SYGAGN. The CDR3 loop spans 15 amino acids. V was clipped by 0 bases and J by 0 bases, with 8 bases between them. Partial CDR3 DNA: TGTGCCAGCAGTGATGCCACAGCTAGTGCAGAA. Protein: CASSDATASAE. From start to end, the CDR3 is CASSDATASAETLYF.

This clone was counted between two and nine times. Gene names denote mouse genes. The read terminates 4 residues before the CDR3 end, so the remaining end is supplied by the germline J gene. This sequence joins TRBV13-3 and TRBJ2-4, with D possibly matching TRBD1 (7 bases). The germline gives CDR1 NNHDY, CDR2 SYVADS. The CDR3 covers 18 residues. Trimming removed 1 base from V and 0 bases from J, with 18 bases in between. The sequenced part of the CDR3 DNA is TGTGCCAGCAGTGATACTTGGACCAGGGGGACTAGTCAAAAC. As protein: CASSDTWTRGTSQN. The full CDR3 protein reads CASSDTWTRGTSQNTLYF.

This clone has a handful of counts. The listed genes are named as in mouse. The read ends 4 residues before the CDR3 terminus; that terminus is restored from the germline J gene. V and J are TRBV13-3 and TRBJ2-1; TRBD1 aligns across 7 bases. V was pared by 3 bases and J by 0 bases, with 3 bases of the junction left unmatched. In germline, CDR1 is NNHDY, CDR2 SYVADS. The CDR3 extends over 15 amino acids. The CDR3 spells CASSGQGYNYAEQFF. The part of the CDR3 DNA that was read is TGTGCCAGCAGTGGACAGGGTTATAACTATGCT.

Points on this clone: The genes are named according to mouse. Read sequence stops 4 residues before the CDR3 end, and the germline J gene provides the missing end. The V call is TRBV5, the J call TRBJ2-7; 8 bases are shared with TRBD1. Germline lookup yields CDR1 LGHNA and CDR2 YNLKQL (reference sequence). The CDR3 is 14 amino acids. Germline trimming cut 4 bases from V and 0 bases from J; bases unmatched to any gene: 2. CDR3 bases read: TGTGCCAGCAGCCTGGGACAGGACTCCTAT. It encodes CASSLGQDSY. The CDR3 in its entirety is CASSLGQDSYEQYF.

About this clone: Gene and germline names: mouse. The part of the CDR3 DNA that was read is TGTGCCAGCAGCCAAGATCTGGGGGGGGGTGCAGAA. This gives the protein CASSQDLGGGAE. The CDR3, in full, reads CASSQDLGGGAETLYF. J is TRBJ2-3 and V is TRBV5; 9 bases line up with TRBD2. The CDR3 end is not reached by the read, which stops 4 residues before it; the germline J gene fills it in. The CDR3 is 16 amino acids. Trimming at V came to 0 bases and at J to 1 base, leaving 2 bases not matched to a gene. Germline CDR1 LGHNA, CDR2 YNLKQL (reference sequence).

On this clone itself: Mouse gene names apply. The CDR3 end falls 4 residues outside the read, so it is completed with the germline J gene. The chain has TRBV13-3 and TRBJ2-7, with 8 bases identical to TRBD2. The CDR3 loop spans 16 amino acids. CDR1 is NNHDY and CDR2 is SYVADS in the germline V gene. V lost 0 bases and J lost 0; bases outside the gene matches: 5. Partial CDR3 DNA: TGTGCCAGCAGTGATGCGGGGGGGGGCAGCTCCTAT. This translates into CASSDAGGGSSY. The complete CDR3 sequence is CASSDAGGGSSYEQYF.

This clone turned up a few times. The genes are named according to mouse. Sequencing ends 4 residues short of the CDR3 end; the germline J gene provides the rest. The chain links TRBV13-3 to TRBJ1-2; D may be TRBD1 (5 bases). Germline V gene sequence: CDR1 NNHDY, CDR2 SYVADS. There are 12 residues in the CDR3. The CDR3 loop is CASPLGGSDYTF. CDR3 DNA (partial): TGTGCCAGCCCCCTGGGGGGAAGC.

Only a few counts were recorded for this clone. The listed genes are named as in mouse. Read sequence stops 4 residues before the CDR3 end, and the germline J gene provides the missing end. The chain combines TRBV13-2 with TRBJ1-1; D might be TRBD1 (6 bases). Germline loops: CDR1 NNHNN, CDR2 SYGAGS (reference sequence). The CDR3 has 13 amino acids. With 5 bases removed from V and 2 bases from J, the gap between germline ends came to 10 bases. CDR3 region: CASGAQGNTEVFF. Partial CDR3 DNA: TGTGCCAGCGGCGCACAGGGTAACACA.

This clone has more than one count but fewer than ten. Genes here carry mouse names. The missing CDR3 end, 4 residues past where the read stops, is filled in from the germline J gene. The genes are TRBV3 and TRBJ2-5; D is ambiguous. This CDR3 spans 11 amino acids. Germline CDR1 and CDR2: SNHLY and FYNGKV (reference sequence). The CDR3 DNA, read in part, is TGTGCCAGCAGCTTGAGGGAC. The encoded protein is CASSLRD. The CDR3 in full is CASSLRDTQYF.

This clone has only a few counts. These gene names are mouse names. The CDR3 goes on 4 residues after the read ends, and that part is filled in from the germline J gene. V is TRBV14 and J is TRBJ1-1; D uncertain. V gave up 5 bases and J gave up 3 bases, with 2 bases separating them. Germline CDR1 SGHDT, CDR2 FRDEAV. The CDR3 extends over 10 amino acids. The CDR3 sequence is CASRDTEVFF. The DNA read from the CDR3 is TGTGCCAGCAGAGACACA.

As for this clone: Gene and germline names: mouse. Incomplete CDR3 DNA: TGTGCCAGCAGCGCGGACAGCAACGAA. It codes for CASSADSNE. The full CDR3 sequence reads CASSADSNERLFF. This chain uses TRBV19 with TRBJ1-4; weak D call: TRBD1 (6 bases). The CDR3 end falls 4 residues outside the read, so it is completed with the germline J gene. This CDR3 is 13 amino acids long. The V end was cut by 5 bases, the J end by 4 bases, with 9 bases between. Germline V gives CDR1 FNHDT, CDR2 SITEND (reference sequence).